The clone carrying this T cell receptor (beta chain) was seen once. The junction does not match germline at one end; this may be a read error. Unique molecular identifiers featured in how the TCRbeta library was prepared. TCRdb analysed the PCR reads with MiXCR anew, one entry per CDR3 protein. The sample carries a few hundred thousand distinct CDR3 sequences, 9.9% recorded once. This sample stems from a study of T-cell reconstitution after alpha-beta-depleted transplantation in children. The TCR was taken from a human donor who donated a stem cell graft to a child with SCID. This sample comprised PBMCs from the stem cell graft donor, obtained from the stem cell graft.

In nucleotides, the CDR3 is TGCTGTGCTAGAGGAATAATAGCGGGGGTTCCCGCAGATACGCAGTATTTT. Translated: CCARGIIAGVPADTQYF. The genes are TRBV20-1 and TRBJ2-3; 9 nucleotides agree with TRBD2. The germline CDR1 and CDR2 sequences are DFQATT and SNEGSKA (reference sequence). The CDR3 consists of 17 residues.